The text below deals with one T cell receptor (beta chain). As yet, its antigen is unknown. The data belong to a study of response to subunit inactivated influenza vaccine. The germline CDR1 and CDR2 sequences are LGHDT and YNNKEL (reference sequence). V was cut by 4 bases and J by 2 bases, with 9 bases left in between. This CDR3 has 14 amino acids. Study results and caveats: It was the authors' suggestion that each seasonal influenza vaccination recruits few new T cells.

TCRdb used MiXCR to reprocess the RT-PCR reads, holding one entry per CDR3 protein. The sample has some 300,000 distinct CDR3 sequences, approximately 20% seen once. This TCR was sampled from a man between 50 and 69 years old who received an inactivated influenza vaccine. V usage is TRBV3-1 and J usage is TRBJ1-3; D is unclear. The material sequenced was PBMCs from blood, taken approximately 22 months after vaccination. DNA of the CDR3: TGTGCCAGCAGCCCTTATGGGACTGGAAACACCATATATTTT. It specifies CASSPYGTGNTIYF.